The present T cell receptor (beta chain) was sequenced within a study of blood T cell repertoires in COVID-19. The overall study: The study drew acute and convalescent COVID-19 samples from the United States, Italy and Spain. In each case, the material was cDNA or gDNA derived from T cells, B-cell-depleted T cells, or PBMCs.

Per the original data handling: Cell counts per sample came from amplifying reference gene primers. Clones were read by immunoSEQ multiplex PCR, and TCRdb kept only the in-frame ones, dropping some. That table furnishes V, J and clone size, whereas the DNA furnished D and trimming. This repertoire shows about 200,000 clones, 70% to 85% found once; its top ten account for approximately 13%. This TCR was sampled from a human donor in a cohort sampled during active COVID-19. Sample: peripheral blood.

In DNA, the CDR3 is TGTGCCAGTAGCAGGGGTTCGAAGAAAAAACTGTTTTTT. The encoded protein is CASSRGSKKKLFF. The chain carries TRBV19 and TRBJ1-4; D is perhaps TRBD1 (6 bases). The V gene lost 6 bases and the J gene lost 9 bases, with 14 bases spanning the gap. The CDR3 runs 13 residues. Germline CDR1 reads LNHDA; CDR2 reads SQIVND (reference sequence).